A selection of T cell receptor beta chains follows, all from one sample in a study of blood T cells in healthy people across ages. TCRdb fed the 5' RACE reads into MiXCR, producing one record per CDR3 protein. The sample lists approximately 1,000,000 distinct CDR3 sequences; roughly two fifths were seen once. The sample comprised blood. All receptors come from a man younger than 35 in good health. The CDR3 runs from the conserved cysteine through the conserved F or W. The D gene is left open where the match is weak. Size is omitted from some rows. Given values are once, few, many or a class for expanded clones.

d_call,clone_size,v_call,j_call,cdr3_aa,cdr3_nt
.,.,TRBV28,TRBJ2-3,CASSSPGARGTDTQYF,TGTGCCAGCAGTTCACCAGGGGCACGAGGCACAGATACGCAGTATTTT
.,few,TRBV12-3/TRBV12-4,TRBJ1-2,CASAYPGDGYTF,TGTGCCAGCGCCTACCCGGGGGACGGCTACACCTTC
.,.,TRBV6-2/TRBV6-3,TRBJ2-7,CASGVFYEQYF,TGTGCCAGCGGGGTGTTCTACGAGCAGTACTTC
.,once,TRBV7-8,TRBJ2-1,CASSLAGDGGEQFF,TGTGCCAGCAGCTTAGCGGGGGATGGCGGTGAGCAGTTCTTC
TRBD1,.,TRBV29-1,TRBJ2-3,CSVDGRGRLDTQYF,TGCAGCGTTGACGGTAGGGGGCGTTTAGATACGCAGTATTTT
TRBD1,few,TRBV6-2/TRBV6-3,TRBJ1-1,CASREDRAPTSHMNTEAFF,TGTGCCAGCAGGGAGGACAGGGCCCCCACATCTCACATGAACACTGAAGCTTTCTTT
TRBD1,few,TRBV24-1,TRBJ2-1,CATSDPRSDRVGNEQFF,TGTGCCACCAGTGATCCAAGATCGGACAGGGTGGGCAATGAGCAGTTCTTC
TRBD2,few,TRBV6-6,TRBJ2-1,CASATSWVYNEQFF,TGTGCCAGTGCGACTAGCTGGGTCTACAATGAGCAGTTCTTC
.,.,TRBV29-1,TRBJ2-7,CSVGFETRYF,TGCAGCGTTGGCTTCGAGACCCGGTACTTC
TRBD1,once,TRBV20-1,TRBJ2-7,CSARPGTGSYEQYF,TGCAGTGCTAGGCCCGGGACAGGGTCCTACGAGCAGTACTTC
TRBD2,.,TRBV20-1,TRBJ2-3,CSATSGDSTDTQYF,TGCAGTGCTACTAGCGGGGATAGCACAGATACGCAGTATTTT
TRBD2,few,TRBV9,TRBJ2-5,CASSLRTSGGMDEQYF,TGTGCCAGCAGTTTACGGACTAGCGGGGGTATGGATGAGCAGTACTTC
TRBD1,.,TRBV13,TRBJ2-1,CASGRGNSYNEQFF,TGTGCCAGCGGCAGGGGGAACTCCTACAATGAGCAGTTCTTC
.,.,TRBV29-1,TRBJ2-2,CSVEPQGTNTGELFF,TGCAGCGTTGAACCCCAGGGGACGAACACCGGGGAGCTGTTTTTT
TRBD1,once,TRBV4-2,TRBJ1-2,CASSRHRGPNYDYTF,TGTGCCAGCAGCCGACACAGGGGGCCCAACTATGACTACACCTTC
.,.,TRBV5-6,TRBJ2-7,CASSLGGSSSYEQYF,TGTGCCAGCAGCTTGGGAGGAAGTAGCTCCTACGAGCAGTACTTC
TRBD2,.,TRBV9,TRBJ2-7,CASSVGTSGPPYNEQYF,TGTGCCAGCAGCGTAGGGACTAGCGGGCCACCTTACAATGAGCAGTACTTC
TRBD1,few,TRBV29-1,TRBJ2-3,CSAWPDRGQGRADTQYF,TGCAGCGCCTGGCCGGACCGGGGACAGGGGAGGGCAGATACGCAGTATTTT
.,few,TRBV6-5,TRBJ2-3,CASSYEAGSRDTQYF,TGTGCCAGCAGTTACGAAGCAGGGTCAAGGGATACGCAGTATTTT
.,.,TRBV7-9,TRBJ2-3,CASRSGADTQYF,TGTGCCAGCAGGTCGGGGGCAGATACGCAGTATTTT
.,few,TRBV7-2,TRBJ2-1,CASSLLLSNEQFF,TGTGCCAGCAGCTTACTCCTTAGCAATGAGCAGTTCTTC
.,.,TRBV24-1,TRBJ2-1,CATGDQNGLINEQFF,TGTGCCACCGGTGACCAAAATGGACTCATTAATGAGCAGTTCTTC
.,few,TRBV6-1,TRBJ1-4,CASARRGKLFF,TGTGCCAGCGCCAGGAGGGGAAAACTGTTTTTT
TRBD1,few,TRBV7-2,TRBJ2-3,CASSLTGALTDTQYF,TGTGCCAGCAGCTTGACAGGGGCCCTTACAGATACGCAGTATTTT
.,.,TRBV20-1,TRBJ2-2,CSASGEGGELFF,TGCAGTGCCTCAGGGGAGGGCGGGGAGCTGTTTTTT
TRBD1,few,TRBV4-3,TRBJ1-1,CASSQTGETEAFF,TGCGCCAGCAGCCAAACAGGGGAAACTGAAGCTTTCTTT
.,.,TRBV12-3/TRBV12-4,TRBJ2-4,CASSLLVGNEQYF,TGTGCCAGCAGTTTACTCGTCGGGAATGAGCAGTACTTC
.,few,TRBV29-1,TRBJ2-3,CSVEDQRFTDTQYF,TGCAGCGTTGAAGATCAACGTTTCACAGATACGCAGTATTTT
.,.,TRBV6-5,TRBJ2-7,CASSTGGQFNQQYF,TGTGCCAGCAGTACGGGCGGACAGTTCAATCAGCAGTACTTC
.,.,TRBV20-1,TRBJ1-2,CSAGRQTQPNYGYTF,TGCAGTGCTGGAAGACAGACACAACCTAACTATGGCTACACCTTC
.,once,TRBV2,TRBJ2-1,CASSEASRGSSYNEQFF,TGTGCCAGCAGTGAAGCGTCGCGGGGTAGCTCCTACAATGAGCAGTTCTTC
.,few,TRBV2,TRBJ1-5,CASTKDKGASNQPQHF,TGTGCCAGCACGAAAGACAAAGGGGCTAGCAATCAGCCCCAGCATTTT
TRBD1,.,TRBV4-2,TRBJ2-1,CASSQQGQGTYNEQFF,TGTGCCAGCAGCCAACAGGGACAGGGTACCTACAATGAGCAGTTCTTC
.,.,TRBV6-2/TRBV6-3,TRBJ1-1,CASSYGFGGTEAFF,TGTGCCAGCAGTTACGGGTTTGGGGGGACTGAAGCTTTCTTT
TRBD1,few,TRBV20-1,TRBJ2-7,CSARDRQGLDEQYF,TGCAGTGCTAGGGACCGACAGGGATTAGACGAGCAGTACTTC
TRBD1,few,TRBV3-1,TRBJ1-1,CASSQTGARNTEAFF,TGTGCCAGCAGCCAAACAGGGGCAAGGAACACTGAAGCTTTCTTT
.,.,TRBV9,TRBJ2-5,CASSVAIEHQETQYF,TGTGCCAGCAGCGTAGCCATTGAACACCAAGAGACCCAGTACTTC
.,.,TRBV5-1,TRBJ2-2,CASRRDGSNTGELFF,TGCGCCAGCAGGAGGGACGGGTCTAACACCGGGGAGCTGTTTTTT
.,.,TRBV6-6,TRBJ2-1,CASSHKNNEQFF,TGTGCCAGCAGCCACAAAAACAATGAGCAGTTCTTC
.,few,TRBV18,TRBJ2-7,CASSPGTSSSYEQYF,TGTGCCAGCTCACCGGGGACATCTAGCTCCTACGAGCAGTACTTC
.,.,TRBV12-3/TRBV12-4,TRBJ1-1,CASSPDATVNTEAFF,TGTGCCAGCAGCCCCGATGCTACAGTGAACACTGAAGCTTTCTTT
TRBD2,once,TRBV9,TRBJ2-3,CASTTSGGTGTQYF,TGTGCCAGCACTACTAGCGGGGGGACAGGTACGCAGTATTTT
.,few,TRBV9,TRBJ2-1,CASSGGPGFTYNEQFF,TGTGCCAGCAGCGGGGGCCCGGGATTTACCTACAATGAGCAGTTCTTC
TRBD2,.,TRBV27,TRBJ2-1,CASSLAGGGNNEQFF,TGTGCCAGCAGTTTAGCGGGGGGGGGCAACAATGAGCAGTTCTTC
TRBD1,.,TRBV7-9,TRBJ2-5,CASSFSLQGAEEETQYF,TGTGCCAGCAGCTTCTCGTTACAGGGGGCCGAAGAAGAGACCCAGTACTTC
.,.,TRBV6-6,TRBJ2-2,CASEGQSNGELFF,TGTGCCAGTGAAGGACAGTCCAACGGGGAGCTGTTTTTT
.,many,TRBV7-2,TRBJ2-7,CASSILGYEQYF,TGTGCCAGCAGTATTTTAGGGTACGAGCAGTACTTC
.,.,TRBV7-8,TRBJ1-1,CASGAISGTNTEAFF,TGTGCCAGCGGCGCCATTTCAGGAACCAACACTGAAGCTTTCTTT
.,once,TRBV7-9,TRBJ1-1,CASSLSGMRTEAFF,TGTGCCAGCAGCTTATCGGGGATGAGGACTGAAGCTTTCTTT
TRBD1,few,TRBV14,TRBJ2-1,CASSQPGTGDSYNEQFF,TGTGCCAGCAGCCAACCCGGGACAGGGGACTCCTACAATGAGCAGTTCTTC
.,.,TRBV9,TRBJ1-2,CASSLSPDSLITYGYTF,TGTGCCAGCAGCCTCAGTCCAGACAGCCTAATTACCTATGGCTACACCTTC
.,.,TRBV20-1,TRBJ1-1,CSARKGSKNTEAFF,TGCAGTGCTAGAAAGGGGTCGAAGAACACTGAAGCTTTCTTT
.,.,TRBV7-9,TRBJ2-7,CASSADLRDYEQYF,TGTGCCAGCAGCGCTGACCTCAGGGACTACGAGCAGTACTTC
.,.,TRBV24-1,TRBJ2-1,CATSDFSAGLYNEQFF,TGTGCCACCAGTGATTTCTCGGCGGGGCTGTACAATGAGCAGTTCTTC
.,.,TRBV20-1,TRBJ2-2,CSAYRGANTGELFF,TGCAGTGCCTATAGGGGGGCAAACACCGGGGAGCTGTTTTTT
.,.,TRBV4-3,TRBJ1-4,CASSQERGVINEKLFF,TGCGCCAGCAGCCAAGAACGGGGGGTGATAAATGAAAAACTGTTTTTT